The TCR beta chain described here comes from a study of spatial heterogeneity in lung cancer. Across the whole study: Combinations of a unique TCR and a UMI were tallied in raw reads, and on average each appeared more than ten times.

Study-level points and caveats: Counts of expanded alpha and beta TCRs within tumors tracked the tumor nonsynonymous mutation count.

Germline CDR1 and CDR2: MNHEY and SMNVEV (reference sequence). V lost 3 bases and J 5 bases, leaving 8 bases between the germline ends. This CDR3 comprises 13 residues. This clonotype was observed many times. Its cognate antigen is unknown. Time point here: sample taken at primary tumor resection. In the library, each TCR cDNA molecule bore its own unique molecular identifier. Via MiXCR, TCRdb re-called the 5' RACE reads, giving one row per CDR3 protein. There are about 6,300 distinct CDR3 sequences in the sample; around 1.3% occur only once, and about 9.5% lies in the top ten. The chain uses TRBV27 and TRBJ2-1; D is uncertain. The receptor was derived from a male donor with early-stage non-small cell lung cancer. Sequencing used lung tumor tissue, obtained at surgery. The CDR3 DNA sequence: TGTGCCAGCAGTTTTTCTGTAAACAATGAGCAGTTCTTC. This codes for CASSFSVNNEQFF.